The source of this TCR beta chain is a study of cytomegalovirus exposure and HLA in healthy donors. Researchers ran the PCR with 60 Vbeta and 13 Jbeta primers. Profiling relied on immunoSEQ multiplex PCR, and the TCRdb table lists in-frame clones only, not all of them. The data contain 150,000 to 200,000 clones, around 80% of them singletons. Trimming took 0 bases from V and 0 from J; bases not matched to a gene: 1. Germline CDR1 is SGHDT and CDR2 is YYEEEE. The CDR3 is made up of 15 amino acids. Sequencing used PBMCs. This chain links TRBV5-6 with TRBJ2-3; TRBD2 agrees at 7 bases. The source of this sequence is a woman aged 18 to 35 in good health and CMV-seropositive. Written as DNA, the CDR3 is TGTGCCAGCAGCTTGGGGGGGGGTAGCACAGATACGCAGTATTTT. This gives the protein CASSLGGGSTDTQYF.